This entry lists 29 T cell receptor beta chains sequenced from one sample in a study of T cell responses to AZD1222 COVID-19 vaccine. Libraries were prepared by immunoSEQ multiplex PCR; TCRdb keeps only in-frame clonotypes and omits some of them. The sample has fewer than 150,000 clones, roughly 84% seen once. This sample comprised peripheral blood, obtained on day 0 of AZD1222 vaccination. The receptor set was obtained from an adult in good health.

V gene TRBV6-5 combines with J gene TRBJ2-7; a weak D match, TRBD2 (6 bases). The V end lost 6 bases, the J end lost 6 bases, and 21 bases lay between the germline ends. Germline V gene sequence: CDR1 MNHEY, CDR2 SVGAGI. The CDR3 length is 15 residues. Here the CDR3 DNA reads TGTGCCAGCAGGGGGGACGGACCGCTGGGAGGCGAGCAGTACTTC. Amino acids: CASRGDGPLGGEQYF.

CDR3 region: CASSLYDIRASGEKLFF. In DNA, the CDR3 is TGTGCCAGCAGCTTATATGATATTCGGGCCTCAGGTGAAAAACTGTTTTTT. V and J are TRBV7-9 and TRBJ1-4; D gene uncertain. The length of the CDR3 is 17 residues. From germline, CDR1 is SEHNR and CDR2 FQNEAQ (reference sequence). V lost 2 bases and J 7 bases, leaving 20 bases between the germline ends.

This chain links TRBV4-1 with TRBJ2-3; 9 bases are shared with TRBD2. The J segment lost 1 base and the V segment lost 4 bases, leaving 6 bases of the junction unmatched. Germline assignment: CDR1 MGHRA and CDR2 YSYEKL. The CDR3 is made up of 16 amino acids. CDR3 sequence (DNA): TGCGCCAGCAGCCCCCGGGTAGCGGGGGGCACAGATACGCAGTATTTT. Translated: CASSPRVAGGTDTQYF.

Only one count was recorded for this clone. The chain links TRBV7-9 to TRBJ1-4; the match to TRBD1 covers 10 bases. The V gene end was trimmed by 0 bases and the J gene end by 3 bases; junction bases not matched to a gene: 10. The CDR3 runs to 19 residues. The germline V gene has CDR1 SEHNR and CDR2 FQNEAQ (reference sequence). CDR3: CASSLAGPGQGPSNEKLFF. The CDR3 region has the DNA TGTGCCAGCAGCTTAGCGGGACCGGGACAGGGGCCTTCTAATGAAAAACTGTTTTTT.

This rearrangement joins TRBV11-2 to TRBJ1-2; no clear D. This CDR3 comprises 14 residues. The germline V and J ends were trimmed by 1 base and 1 base, with 7 bases remaining between them. The germline V gene has CDR1 SGHAT and CDR2 FQNNGV. The DNA of the CDR3 is TGTGCCAGCAGCTTAGGACGGAATAACTATGGCTACACCTTC. This codes for CASSLGRNNYGYTF. Full variable domain (rest looked up from reference TRBV11-2 and TRBJ1-2): EAGVAQSPRYKIIEKRQSVAFWCNPISGHATLYWYQQILGQGPKLLIQFQNNGVVDDSQLPKDRFSAERLKGVDSTLKIQPAKLEDSAVYLCASSLGRNNYGYTFGSGTRLTVV.

In this sample, this clone turned up once. This rearrangement joins TRBV11-3 to TRBJ1-1, with D maybe TRBD1 (6 bases). Germline V gene data show CDR1 as SGHNT and CDR2 as YENEEA. This CDR3 has 14 residues. The ends were cut back, 3 bases at V and 2 bases at J, with 10 bases in the middle. The CDR3 region is CASSLRGSNTEAFF. The CDR3 DNA reads TGTGCCAGCAGCTTGAGGGGGTCAAACACTGAAGCTTTCTTT.

V gene TRBV5-1 combines with J gene TRBJ2-7; D could derive from TRBD1 or TRBD2 (6 bases each). The CDR3 covers 15 residues. V lost 4 bases and J 0 bases, leaving 14 bases between the germline ends. The germline V gene encodes CDR1 SGHRS and CDR2 YFSETQ. Written as DNA, the CDR3 is TGCGCCAGCAGCCCAGCCCCGGGGGCCTCCTACGAGCAGTACTTC. Translating it yields CASSPAPGASYEQYF.

This sequence joins TRBV2 and TRBJ1-2; 9 bases align to TRBD1. Trimming took 6 bases from V and 7 from J; bases not matched to a gene: 9. Germline-derived CDR1 and CDR2 are SNHLY and FYNNEI. The CDR3 is 14 residues long. CDR3: CASRPGQGRLGYTF. The DNA of the CDR3 is TGTGCCAGCAGGCCGGGACAGGGTCGTCTTGGCTACACCTTC.

CDR3 region: CASSLGGGLAGPTDTQYF. The CDR3 nucleotides are TGTGCCAGCAGCTTAGGGGGGGGACTAGCGGGACCCACAGATACGCAGTATTTT. The rearrangement joins TRBV7-2 to TRBJ2-3; 13 bases are a match to TRBD2. V was pared by 1 base and J by 2 bases, with 6 bases of the junction left unmatched. CDR1 is SGHTA, CDR2 FQGNSA, per germline. This CDR3 region has 18 residues.

The chain carries TRBV10-3 and TRBJ1-2, with D possibly matching TRBD1 (6 bases). The ends were cut back, 4 bases at V and 8 bases at J, with 17 bases in the middle. Germline V lookup: CDR1 ENHRY, CDR2 SYGVKD. The CDR3 is made up of 14 amino acids. CDR3 amino acids: CAISGVPGGRGYTF. The DNA of the CDR3 is TGTGCCATCAGTGGAGTGCCCGGGGGCCGGGGCTACACCTTC.

This chain connects TRBV20-1 to TRBJ2-7, with 9 bases aligning to TRBD2. Germline V gives CDR1 DFQATT, CDR2 SNEGSKA (reference sequence). The CDR3 runs 13 residues. With 3 bases clipped from V and 4 bases from J, the junction kept 4 bases outside the gene matches. CDR3 in DNA: TGCAGTGCTAGTGCGGGGGGGTATTACGAGCAGTACTTC. Amino acid sequence: CSASAGGYYEQYF.

The genes are TRBV28 and TRBJ1-2, with 7 bases matching TRBD1. The germline CDR1 and CDR2 sequences are MDHEN and SYDVKM. The CDR3 extends over 13 amino acids. V lost 6 bases, J lost 10 bases, and 11 bases stayed unmatched. The CDR3 DNA reads TGTGCCAGCAGCCAAGGGGGCAGGTCCTACTACACCTTC. It translates to CASSQGGRSYYTF.

In DNA, the CDR3 is TGTGCCAGCAGCCGCGACGGAGATCAGCCCCAGCATTTT. Encoded protein: CASSRDGDQPQHF. The chain has TRBV7-6 and TRBJ1-5; D is unclear. The CDR3 totals 13 residues. V was trimmed by 5 bases and J by 5 bases, leaving 10 bases between them. The V gene's germline CDR1 is SGHVS and CDR2 FNYEAQ. Complete variable domain (other parts from reference TRBV7-6 and TRBJ1-5): GAGVSQSPRYKVTKRGQDVALRCDPISGHVSLYWYRQALGQGPEFLTYFNYEAQQDKSGLPNDRFSAERPEGSISTLTIQRTEQRDSAMYRCASSRDGDQPQHFGDGTRLSIL.

This chain connects TRBV5-1 to TRBJ1-2; D remains unclear. The CDR3 spans 12 residues. Deletions cut 4 bases from V and 5 bases from J, with 9 bases between. CDR1 and CDR2 from the germline V gene are SGHRS and YFSETQ. The CDR3 bases are TGCGCCAGCAGCCCGGAGGGATATGGCTACACCTTC. The encoded protein is CASSPEGYGYTF.

The V gene is TRBV28, the J gene TRBJ1-2; 10 bases map to TRBD1. The CDR3 is 17 residues long. Germline CDR1 MDHEN, CDR2 SYDVKM. The V and J ends lost 5 bases and 0 bases, in that order; junction bases with no gene match: 9. The chain's CDR3 is CASSLWTGGTPNYGYTF. CDR3 nucleotides: TGTGCCAGCAGTCTCTGGACAGGGGGGACCCCTAACTATGGCTACACCTTC.

The chain combines TRBV6-4 with TRBJ2-5, with a tentative D call TRBD1 (6 bases). V lost 2 bases and J lost 2, with 12 bases in between. The CDR3 covers 15 residues. Germline V gives CDR1 MRHNA, CDR2 SNTAGT. The DNA for the CDR3 is TGTGCCAGCAGTGACACTCCGGGACAACAAGAGACCCAGTACTTC. As protein: CASSDTPGQQETQYF.

CDR3 sequence reads: CASSINDRATEAFF. The CDR3 nucleotides read TGTGCCAGCAGCATTAACGACAGGGCCACTGAAGCTTTCTTT. This rearrangement joins TRBV7-9 to TRBJ1-1, with TRBD1 identical over 7 bases. The V segment lost 5 bases and the J segment 4 bases; nucleotides outside the gene matches: 7. The CDR3 totals 14 residues. CDR1 is SEHNR and CDR2 is FQNEAQ in the germline V gene (reference sequence).

In nucleotides, the CDR3 is TGTGCCAGCAGCTTAGGCATGAACACTGAAGCTTTCTTT. Translated: CASSLGMNTEAFF. The chain joins TRBV7-9 to TRBJ1-1; D gene ambiguous. This CDR3 is 13 amino acids long. Looked up from germline, CDR1 is SEHNR and CDR2 is FQNEAQ (reference sequence). Trimming stripped 1 base from V and 0 bases from J, with 3 bases between.

The gene calls are TRBV30 and TRBJ1-2, with a tentative D call TRBD1 (5 bases). V lost 2 bases and J 3 bases, leaving 10 bases between the germline ends. Germline V gives CDR1 GTSNPN, CDR2 SVGIG (reference sequence). The CDR3 has 13 amino acids. The CDR3 spells CAWSPGGDYGYTF. CDR3 coding DNA: TGTGCCTGGAGTCCGGGGGGGGACTATGGCTACACCTTC.

This clone has only one observation. The chain employs TRBV10-3 and TRBJ1-4; 7 nucleotides agree with TRBD1. The V gene end was trimmed by 10 bases and the J gene end by 0 bases; junction bases not matched to a gene: 14. CDR3 length equals 17 residues. From germline, CDR1 is ENHRY and CDR2 SYGVKD. The CDR3 reads CATKNPDRDATNEKLFF. CDR3 nucleotide sequence: TGTGCCACCAAAAACCCCGACAGGGACGCAACTAATGAAAAACTGTTTTTT.

V and J are TRBV10-2 and TRBJ1-1; 9 bases line up with TRBD1. Germline V lookup: CDR1 WSHSY, CDR2 SAAADI. CDR3 length: 12 residues. Trimming at V came to 4 bases and at J to 7 bases, leaving 1 base not matched to a gene. The CDR3: CASSGTGVEAFF. The CDR3 DNA reads as TGCGCCAGCAGTGGGACAGGGGTTGAAGCTTTCTTT.

This clone was picked up a small number of times. The V call is TRBV21-1, the J call TRBJ2-6. TRBV21-1 is classified as a pseudogene. The CDR3 consists of 18 residues. DNA of the CDR3: TGTGCCAGCAGCAAAACCCTTTTAAATAAGGCTGGGGCCAACGTCCTGACTTTC. Amino acids: CASSKTLLNKAGANVLTF.

The chain combines TRBV27 with TRBJ1-5; tentatively, D is TRBD1 (6 bases). Trimming left V 8 bases short and J 15 bases short, with 20 bases between. Germline V gives CDR1 MNHEY, CDR2 SMNVEV (reference sequence). This CDR3 comprises 12 residues. DNA for the CDR3: TGTGCCAGCGGATCCCGGGGGGGGGCCCGGCATTTT. Its translation: CASGSRGGARHF.

This clone has a handful of counts. This CDR3 reads CASSLDYGGRGPSYEQYF. The CDR3 DNA reads TGTGCCAGCAGCTTAGATTACGGGGGCCGGGGGCCCTCCTACGAGCAGTACTTC. The J gene is TRBJ2-7, the V gene TRBV11-2; the D call may be TRBD1 or TRBD2 (6 bases each). V was cut by 0 bases and J by 0 bases, with 18 bases left in between. Germline assignment: CDR1 SGHAT and CDR2 FQNNGV. This CDR3 has 18 residues.

This clone was observed once. The gene calls are TRBV14 and TRBJ1-1; possibly TRBD1 for D (6 bases). This CDR3 contains 15 residues. CDR1 and CDR2 from the germline V gene are SGHDN and FVKESK. V was shortened by 4 bases and J by 1 base, with 13 bases between the two germline ends. The CDR3 spells CASSLAGHSNTEAFF. DNA for the CDR3: TGTGCCAGCAGCCTAGCGGGACATTCGAACACTGAAGCTTTCTTT.

As DNA, the CDR3 is TGCGCCAGCAGTGCAGCGGAGCAGTTCTTC. Amino acids: CASSAAEQFF. The gene calls are TRBV10-1 and TRBJ2-1; D is uncertain. The CDR3 loop spans 10 amino acids. V shed 4 bases and J shed 10 bases, with 5 bases lying between them. Germline assignment: CDR1 WNHNN and CDR2 SYGVQD (reference sequence).

V gene TRBV18 combines with J gene TRBJ1-2, with D possibly being TRBD1 (6 bases). Trimming removed 0 bases at V and 4 bases at J, with 12 bases between. CDR1 is KGHSH and CDR2 is LQKENI in the germline V gene. There are 15 residues in the CDR3. The CDR3 spells CASSPPGQGIYGYTF. The CDR3 DNA reads TGTGCCAGCTCACCACCGGGCCAGGGGATCTATGGCTACACCTTC.

V gene TRBV4-3 combines with J gene TRBJ2-7; tentative D call: TRBD2 (6 bases). Germline lookup yields CDR1 LGHNA and CDR2 YSLEER. The CDR3 extends over 18 amino acids. Deletions cut 0 bases from V and 0 bases from J, with 18 bases between. The CDR3 reads CASSQDDLPGRSSYEQYF. In nucleotides, the CDR3 is TGCGCCAGCAGCCAAGATGATCTGCCAGGGAGGAGCTCCTACGAGCAGTACTTC.

The chain joins TRBV6-5 to TRBJ1-1; the D gene is possibly TRBD1 (5 bases). The V and J ends lost 6 bases and 11 bases respectively, with 22 bases between them. CDR3 size: 14 residues. Germline loops: CDR1 MNHEY, CDR2 SVGAGI. For the CDR3, the DNA is TGTGCCAGCAGCCGCACCGGGGGGTCGCTGACTGCTTTCTTT. It yields the protein CASSRTGGSLTAFF.